The rows below give T cell receptor beta chains drawn from one sample of a study of blood T cell repertoires in COVID-19. Produced via immunoSEQ multiplex PCR; TCRdb's table is partial and in-frame only. The repertoire includes nearly 400,000 clones, 85% to 90% of them detected once, and about 1.7% sits in the top ten. Specimen: PBMCs or T cells enriched from blood (not recorded which). The receptors stem from a woman in her twenties or thirties who had recovered from COVID-19. Each CDR3 is given with its conserved first and last residue. D genes are given only for firm matches. Where a row states a size, it is once, few, many or the class of an expanded clone; other rows omit it.

TRBV18,NA,TRBD1,TRBJ1-2,14,TGTGCCAGCTCACCCGGGACAGGCGGCTATGGCTACACCTTC,CASSPGTGGYGYTF
TRBV24-1,NA,TRBD1,TRBJ2-1,12,TGTGCCAACTACAGGGGGCTGAATGAGCAGTTCTTC,CANYRGLNEQFF
TRBV7-9,NA,TRBD1,TRBJ1-5,16,TGTGCCAGCAGCTTAGGGAGGGACAGTAGCAATCAGCCCCAGCATTTT,CASSLGRDSSNQPQHF
TRBV2,NA,NA,TRBJ2-4,13,TGTGCCATTACGGGGAGGGCCAAAAACATTCAGTACTTC,CAITGRAKNIQYF
TRBV6-4,NA,NA,TRBJ1-4,15,TGTGCCAGCACAGCTCAGGGGCGAACTAATGAAAAACTGTTTTTT,CASTAQGRTNEKLFF
TRBV28,NA,NA,TRBJ1-4,16,TGTGCCAGCAGTTTATCTCCGGGCAGGGTGAATGAAAAACTGTTTTTT,CASSLSPGRVNEKLFF
TRBV7-9,NA,NA,TRBJ1-1,13,TGTGCCAGCAGCTTCGACAGCAACACTGAAGCTTTCTTT,CASSFDSNTEAFF
TRBV28,NA,NA,TRBJ2-1,17,TGTGCCAGCAGGCACGACATTGGGGCTAGCTCCTACAATGAGCAGTTCTTC,CASRHDIGASSYNEQFF
TRBV5-4,NA,NA,TRBJ1-3,15,TGTGCCAGCAGCGAAAGGAGGTCAGGTGGAAACACCATATATTTT,CASSERRSGGNTIYF
TRBV12-3/TRBV12-4,NA,NA,TRBJ2-5,13,TGTGCCAGCAGGTTACAGGGAGGAGAGACCCAGTACTTC,CASRLQGGETQYF
TRBV7-2,NA,NA,TRBJ2-7,16,TGTGCCAGCACTAGCGTAGCGGACCTTGGAGGGTTCGAGCAGTACTTC,CASTSVADLGGFEQYF
TRBV6-6,NA,NA,TRBJ1-2,12,TGTGCCAGCTGTAATGCCGACAGCGTGGATAATTTC,CASCNADSVDNF
TRBV7-9,NA,NA,TRBJ1-4,14,TGTGCCAGCACCAATCCGGGACATCGCGAAAAACTGTTTTTT,CASTNPGHREKLFF
TRBV6-5,NA,TRBD2,TRBJ2-7,13,TGTGCCAGCAGGCTAGCGGGATTTACCGAGCAGTACTTC,CASRLAGFTEQYF
TRBV28,NA,TRBD2,TRBJ2-4,15,TGTGCCAGCAGCCGCCTCGGGGGGAGCGGGAGCATTCAGTACTTC,CASSRLGGSGSIQYF
TRBV29-1,NA,TRBD2,TRBJ2-3,15,TGCAGCGTGGGGACTAGCGGGTACACTGGGGATACGCAGTATTTT,CSVGTSGYTGDTQYF
TRBV9,NA,NA,TRBJ1-1,13,TGTGCCAGCTCGACCACAGAGAACACTGAAGCTTTCTTT,CASSTTENTEAFF
TRBV28,NA,TRBD1,TRBJ1-2,18,TGTGCCAGCAGTTTCCTTTTTTTGGGACAGCAATCCTCGGGAGGCTACACCTTC,CASSFLFLGQQSSGGYTF
TRBV7-8,NA,NA,TRBJ1-1,18,TGTGCCAGCAGCTTTCAAGTCTTTACAGGGCGAGGGAACACTGAAGCTTTCTTT,CASSFQVFTGRGNTEAFF
TRBV27,NA,TRBD1,TRBJ1-1,15,TGTGCCAGCAGTGTGGACAGGTTGGGCGGCACTGAAGCTTTCTTT,CASSVDRLGGTEAFF
TRBV7-9,NA,NA,TRBJ1-5,15,TGTGCCAGCAGCCTCCAGGGAGGGCCCAATCAGCCCCAGCATTTT,CASSLQGGPNQPQHF
TRBV19,NA,TRBD2,TRBJ2-2,19,TGTGCCAGTAGTCATGTGGGACTAGCGGGGAGAGTGAACACCGGGGAGCTGTTTTTT,CASSHVGLAGRVNTGELFF
TRBV5-4,NA,NA,TRBJ1-6,15,TGTGCCAGCAGCACGAACAGGCCCCATAATTCACCCCTCCACTTT,CASSTNRPHNSPLHF
TRBV5-4,NA,TRBD2,TRBJ2-1,15,TGTGCCAGCAGCTTGGTTGGCGGGAGGCTCAATGAGCAGTTCTTC,CASSLVGGRLNEQFF
TRBV15,NA,NA,TRBJ2-3,14,TGTGCCACAGGGACTTTAACAGCGACAGATACGCAGTATTTT,CATGTLTATDTQYF
TRBV5-1,NA,NA,TRBJ1-1,15,TGCGCCAGCAGCTTCGCCCAGGGGTTGAACACTGAAGCTTTCTTT,CASSFAQGLNTEAFF
TRBV28,once,TRBD1,TRBJ1-1,15,TGTGCCAGCAGTCCAGGACAGGTTATGAACACTGAAGCTTTCTTT,CASSPGQVMNTEAFF
TRBV30,NA,NA,TRBJ1-6,14,TGTGCCTGGAGTAGACAGCTCTATAATTCACCCCTCCACTTT,CAWSRQLYNSPLHF
TRBV3-1/TRBV3-2,NA,TRBD1,TRBJ1-1,13,TGTGCCAGCGCCGGGACAGGGTTCACTGAAGCTTTCTTT,CASAGTGFTEAFF
TRBV2,NA,TRBD1,TRBJ1-2,16,TGTGCCAGCAGTGAAATGAGGGGACAGGGCAACTATGGCTACACCTTC,CASSEMRGQGNYGYTF
TRBV5-1,NA,NA,TRBJ1-2,15,TGCGCCAGCAGCATTTCCCGGGACAACAACGGGGGCTACACCTTC,CASSISRDNNGGYTF
TRBV3-1/TRBV3-2,once,NA,TRBJ1-5,14,TGTGCCAGCAGCCAAGTTTGGGGAGGACAGCCCCAGCATTTT,CASSQVWGGQPQHF
TRBV5-1,NA,TRBD1,TRBJ2-7,16,TGCGCCAGCAGCTTAGCCGGGACAGGTGACTCCTACGAGCAGTACTTC,CASSLAGTGDSYEQYF
TRBV10-1,NA,TRBD1,TRBJ2-7,16,TGCGCCAACAATAGACACGGCCGGGACAGGGGCCACGAGCAGTACTTC,CANNRHGRDRGHEQYF
TRBV19,NA,NA,TRBJ1-5,13,TGTGCCAGTAAAGGAACAGGGAATCAGCCCCAGCATTTT,CASKGTGNQPQHF
TRBV12-2,NA,NA,TRBJ1-1,15,TGTGCAAGTCGCTTGTTTCGGGGGATGAACACTGAAGCTTTCTTT,CASRLFRGMNTEAFF
TRBV29-1,NA,NA,TRBJ1-3,15,TGCAGCGTTGTAAGGGGCGGACACTCTGGAAACACCATATATTTT,CSVVRGGHSGNTIYF
TRBV3-1/TRBV3-2,NA,NA,TRBJ2-3,16,TGTGCCAGCAGCCAAGATGGAGCGGTTAGCACAGATACGCAGTATTTT,CASSQDGAVSTDTQYF
TRBV5-1,NA,TRBD1,TRBJ2-7,15,TGCGCCAGCACCCTCGTAGGGACAGGGTCGGGAGAGCAGTACTTC,CASTLVGTGSGEQYF
TRBV4-3,NA,TRBD2,TRBJ2-1,17,TGCGCCAGCAGCCATATACTAGCGGGGGTACGCGGGGATGAGCAGTTCTTC,CASSHILAGVRGDEQFF
TRBV28,NA,NA,TRBJ1-6,14,TGTGCCAGCAGCGCTCAGGGGTACAATTCACCCCTCCACTTT,CASSAQGYNSPLHF
TRBV24-1,NA,TRBD2,TRBJ2-1,17,TGTGCCACCAGTGATCAGGCTAGCGGGAGGGCCGGGAGTGAGCAGTTCTTC,CATSDQASGRAGSEQFF
TRBV28,NA,NA,TRBJ1-2,14,TGTGCCAGCAGTCAACGGGACATACACTATGGCTACACCTTC,CASSQRDIHYGYTF
TRBV6-5,NA,NA,TRBJ2-7,15,TGTGCCAGCAGTTACGGTTTTTCGACAGTCTACGAGCAGTACTTC,CASSYGFSTVYEQYF
TRBV18,NA,TRBD1,TRBJ1-3,17,TGTGCCAGCTCACCGGTGACAGGGGAGAGGTCTGGAAACACCATATATTTT,CASSPVTGERSGNTIYF
TRBV5-5,NA,NA,TRBJ1-2,12,TGTGCCAGCAGCCAGGCAGGGGATGGCTACACCTTC,CASSQAGDGYTF
TRBV15,few,NA,TRBJ2-2,13,TGTGCCACCACTCAACCGGGCACCGGGGAGCTGTTTTTT,CATTQPGTGELFF
TRBV9,NA,NA,TRBJ1-1,15,TGTGCCAGCAGCGTATTCCCCACAATAAACACTGAAGCTTTCTTT,CASSVFPTINTEAFF
TRBV5-4,NA,NA,TRBJ1-2,15,TGTGCCAGCAGCTTGGATGTTGTGTTCCTCTATGGCTACACCTTC,CASSLDVVFLYGYTF
TRBV21-1,NA,NA,TRBJ1-2,12,TGTGCCAGCAGCAAAGCGCGGGTCCGCTACACCTTC,CASSKARVRYTF
TRBV5-1,NA,NA,TRBJ1-5,15,TGCGCCAGCAGCTTGGACGGGGGGAACAATCAGCCCCAGCATTTT,CASSLDGGNNQPQHF
TRBV7-2,NA,TRBD1,TRBJ2-7,17,TGTGCCAGCAGCTTAGCAGGGGACAGGACCCTCTCCTACGAGCAGTACTTC,CASSLAGDRTLSYEQYF
TRBV7-9,NA,TRBD1,TRBJ1-1,15,TGTGCCAGCAGCTTATCCGGGACAGGGCTATCTGAAGCTTTCTTT,CASSLSGTGLSEAFF
TRBV21-1,NA,NA,TRBJ2-3,14,TGTGCCAGCAGCAAAGGACAGGGCACAGATACGCAGTATTTT,CASSKGQGTDTQYF
TRBV12-3/TRBV12-4,once,TRBD1,TRBJ1-1,13,TGTGCCAGCAGTTTAGACAGGGGGCTAGAGGCTTTCTTT,CASSLDRGLEAFF
TRBV4-2,NA,TRBD2,TRBJ2-5,15,TGTGCCAGCAGCCCGAGAGCGGGGGGTTTGGAGACCCAGTACTTC,CASSPRAGGLETQYF
TRBV20-1,NA,NA,TRBJ1-5,14,TGCAGTGCTAGTAAGCAGGGTGGGGATCAGCCCCAGCATTTT,CSASKQGGDQPQHF